These T cell receptor beta chains were read from a single sample in a study of low-dose radiotherapy and immunotherapy resistance in tumors. TCRdb reanalysed the reads using MiXCR and keeps one entry per CDR3 protein. The sample lists 80,000 to 95,000 distinct CDR3 sequences; around 9.2% were seen once. The input for sequencing was PBMCs, taken before treatment. The receptor set was obtained from a male donor with prostate cancer. The CDR3 runs from the conserved cysteine through the conserved F or W. D genes are given only for firm matches. Only part of the rows carry a size: once, few, many, or a class if the clone is expanded.

v_call	clone_size	j_call	d_call	cdr3_aa	cdr3_nt
TRBV20-1	many	TRBJ1-5	NA	CSAGHDSNQPQHF	TGCAGTGCTGGACATGATAGCAATCAGCCCCAGCATTTT
TRBV2	NA	TRBJ2-7	NA	CASSFSVSYEQYF	TGTGCCAGCAGTTTCTCCGTTAGTTACGAGCAGTACTTC
TRBV28	many	TRBJ2-7	NA	CASRNQGYEQYF	TGTGCCAGCCGCAATCAGGGGTATGAGCAGTACTTC
TRBV14	many	TRBJ1-6	TRBD1	CASSPGQGRSSYNSPLHF	TGTGCCAGCAGCCCAGGACAGGGGAGGAGCTCCTATAATTCACCCCTCCACTTT
TRBV18	many	TRBJ2-3	TRBD1	CASRRTGTATSTDTQYF	TGTGCCAGCCGGAGAACCGGGACAGCGACTAGCACAGATACGCAGTATTTT
TRBV20-1	many	TRBJ2-5	NA	CSLPGGAVQETQYF	TGCAGCCTCCCCGGGGGAGCAGTCCAAGAGACCCAGTACTTC
TRBV30	many	TRBJ1-1	NA	CAWMRGGYTEAFF	TGTGCCTGGATGCGGGGGGGGTACACTGAAGCTTTCTTT
TRBV5-6	many	TRBJ2-5	TRBD2	CASSSTSQGETQYF	TGTGCCAGCAGCTCGACTAGCCAGGGAGAGACCCAGTACTTC
TRBV4-2	many	TRBJ2-5	TRBD2	CASSQEGGRAGETQYF	TGTGCCAGCAGCCAAGAAGGCGGGAGGGCCGGGGAGACCCAGTACTTC
TRBV24-1	NA	TRBJ2-1	TRBD2	CATSGLAGGSYNEQFF	TGTGCCACCTCAGGACTAGCGGGAGGGTCCTACAATGAGCAGTTCTTC
TRBV19	many	TRBJ1-2	NA	CASSIDRRDWGYTF	TGTGCCAGTAGTATAGATCGCAGGGATTGGGGCTACACCTTC
TRBV5-6	many	TRBJ2-2	TRBD2	CASSLGVAGAGELFF	TGTGCCAGCAGCTTGGGGGTAGCGGGAGCCGGGGAGCTGTTTTTT
TRBV14	many	TRBJ2-1	NA	CASSQYTEQFF	TGTGCCAGCAGCCAATACACTGAGCAGTTCTTC
TRBV5-1	NA	TRBJ2-7	NA	CASSLFPGAPYEQYF	TGCGCCAGCAGCTTATTTCCGGGAGCGCCCTACGAGCAGTACTTC
TRBV30	many	TRBJ2-5	NA	CAWSWQATAGTQYF	TGTGCCTGGAGTTGGCAAGCGACCGCGGGGACCCAGTACTTC
TRBV23-1	many	TRBJ2-7	NA	CANYEQYF	TGCGCCAACTACGAGCAGTACTTC
TRBV29-1	many	TRBJ2-3	TRBD1	CSVSGTANTDTQYF	TGCAGCGTGTCCGGGACAGCCAACACAGATACGCAGTATTTT
TRBV6-2/TRBV6-3	many	TRBJ2-1	NA	CASSRIRSGKGNEQFF	TGTGCCAGCAGCCGTATTCGTAGCGGTAAGGGCAATGAGCAGTTCTTC
TRBV4-3	many	TRBJ1-1	NA	CASSQEPRNTEAFF	TGCGCCAGCAGCCAAGAGCCCCGGAACACTGAAGCTTTCTTT
TRBV7-2	NA	TRBJ2-1	TRBD2	CASSPQSSGSSYNEQFF	TGTGCCAGCAGCCCCCAGTCGAGCGGGAGCTCCTACAATGAGCAGTTCTTC
TRBV7-2	many	TRBJ2-2	TRBD1	CASKGAGGVDTGELFF	TGTGCCAGCAAGGGGGCAGGGGGCGTCGACACCGGGGAGCTGTTTTTT
TRBV6-2/TRBV6-3	few	TRBJ2-5	NA	CASSNGRRQETQYF	TGTGCCAGCAGTAACGGCCGGCGACAAGAGACCCAGTACTTC
TRBV14	NA	TRBJ2-7	NA	CASSLYSYNEQYF	TGTGCCAGCAGCCTCTATTCCTACAATGAGCAGTACTTC
TRBV20-1	many	TRBJ2-7	TRBD1	CSVAGEGQGHSLYEQYF	TGCAGTGTCGCGGGAGAGGGACAGGGCCACTCTCTCTACGAGCAGTACTTC
TRBV6-2/TRBV6-3	many	TRBJ1-1	NA	CASMEGITEAFF	TGTGCCAGCATGGAGGGTATCACTGAAGCTTTCTTT
TRBV5-5	many	TRBJ1-5	NA	CASSLADGSFNQPQHF	TGTGCCAGCAGCTTGGCCGATGGTAGTTTCAATCAGCCCCAGCATTTT
TRBV29-1	many	TRBJ1-1	NA	CSITGVNTEAFF	TGCAGCATAACAGGTGTGAACACTGAAGCTTTCTTT
TRBV5-1	many	TRBJ2-2	TRBD2	CASSEGLAGANTGELFF	TGCGCCAGCAGCGAGGGACTAGCGGGTGCGAACACCGGGGAGCTGTTTTTT
TRBV29-1	many	TRBJ2-1	NA	CSVEVVGNEQFF	TGCAGCGTTGAAGTGGTTGGTAATGAGCAGTTCTTC
TRBV6-5	many	TRBJ2-1	NA	CASSYLAGYNEQFF	TGTGCCAGCAGTTACCTAGCAGGGTACAATGAGCAGTTCTTC
TRBV14	many	TRBJ2-1	TRBD1	CASSEDRDPNYNEQFF	TGTGCCAGCAGCGAAGACAGGGATCCTAACTACAATGAGCAGTTCTTC